This T cell receptor beta chain was sequenced during a study of T-cell reconstitution after alpha-beta-depleted transplantation in children. The CDR3 runs to 14 residues. The germline CDR1 and CDR2 sequences are MDHEN and SYDVKM. V was trimmed by 3 bases and J by 10 bases, leaving 13 bases between them. Library preparation (for TCRbeta) was performed with unique molecular identifiers. Using its own MiXCR run on the PCR reads, TCRdb lists one record per CDR3 protein. The data show approximately 83,000 distinct CDR3 sequences, roughly 8% seen once. This clonotype was detected many times. This clonotype was sampled from a human donor who donated a stem cell graft to a child with congenital amegakaryocytic thrombocytopenia. This chain connects TRBV28 to TRBJ1-6; no definite D call. Sequences were derived from PBMCs from the stem cell graft donor, sampled from the stem cell graft. CDR3 loop: CASSLFAEGSPLHF. The CDR3 nucleotides read TGTGCCAGCAGTTTGTTCGCCGAAGGGTCACCCCTCCACTTT.